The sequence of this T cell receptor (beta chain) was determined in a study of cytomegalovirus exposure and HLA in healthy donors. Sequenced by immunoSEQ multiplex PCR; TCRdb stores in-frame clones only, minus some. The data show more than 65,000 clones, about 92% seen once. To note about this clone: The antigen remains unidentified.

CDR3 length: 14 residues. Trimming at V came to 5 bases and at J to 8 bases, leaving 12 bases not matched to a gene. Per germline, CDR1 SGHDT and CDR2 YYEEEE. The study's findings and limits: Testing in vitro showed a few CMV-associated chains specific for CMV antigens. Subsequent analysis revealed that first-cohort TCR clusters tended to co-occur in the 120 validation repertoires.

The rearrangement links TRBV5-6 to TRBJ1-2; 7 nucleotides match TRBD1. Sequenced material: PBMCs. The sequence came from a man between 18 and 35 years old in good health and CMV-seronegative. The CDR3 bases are TGTGCCAGCAGGTCCCCCTCCAGGGGGTTCGGCTACACCTTC. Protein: CASRSPSRGFGYTF.